Listed here is a single TCR beta chain. The sample originates from a study of cytomegalovirus exposure and HLA in healthy donors. The J segment lost 7 bases and the V segment lost 5 bases, leaving 5 bases of the junction unmatched. The V gene's germline CDR1 is PRHDT and CDR2 FYEKMQ (reference sequence). CDR3 size: 14 residues. PCR was performed using 60 Vbeta and 13 Jbeta primers. TCRdb keeps only in-frame clones here, not all; method: immunoSEQ multiplex PCR. The sample lists roughly 100,000 clones, 60% to 85% occurring once. Material for sequencing was PBMCs. This sequence originates from a woman between 18 and 29 years old in good health and CMV-seropositive. V is TRBV13 and J is TRBJ2-1; 10 positions match TRBD1. The CDR3 loop is CASSMGTGENEQFF. The CDR3 nucleotides are TGTGCCAGCAGCATGGGGACAGGGGAAAATGAGCAGTTCTTC.